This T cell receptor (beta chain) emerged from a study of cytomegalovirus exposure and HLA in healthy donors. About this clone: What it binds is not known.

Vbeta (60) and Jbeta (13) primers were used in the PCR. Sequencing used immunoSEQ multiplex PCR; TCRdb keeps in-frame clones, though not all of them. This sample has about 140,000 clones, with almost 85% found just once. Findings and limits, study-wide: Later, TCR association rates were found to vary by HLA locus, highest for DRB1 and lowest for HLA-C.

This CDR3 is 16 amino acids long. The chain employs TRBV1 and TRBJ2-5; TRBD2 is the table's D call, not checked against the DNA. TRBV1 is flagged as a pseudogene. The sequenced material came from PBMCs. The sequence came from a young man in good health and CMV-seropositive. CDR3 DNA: TGCACCAGCAGCCAAGATGGGACTAGCAGACAAGAGACCCAGTACTTC. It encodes CTSSQDGTSRQETQYF.